Included here is one T cell receptor beta chain sequence, with context. Libraries were prepared by immunoSEQ multiplex PCR; TCRdb keeps only in-frame clonotypes and omits some of them. This repertoire shows 250,000 to 300,000 clones, 88% found once; its top ten account for roughly 6.9%. Per the germline V gene, CDR1 is GTSNPN and CDR2 is SVGIG (reference sequence). Trimming stripped 4 bases from V and 4 bases from J, with 16 bases between. The CDR3 extends over 14 amino acids. This specimen belongs to a study of blood T cell repertoires in COVID-19. Across the whole study: The United States, Italy and Spain were the sources of the acute and convalescent COVID-19 samples.

The TCR comes from a woman aged 25 to 39 who had recovered from COVID-19. The material sequenced was peripheral blood. J is TRBJ1-1 and V is TRBV30; D remains unclear. The CDR3 nucleotides read TGTGCCTGGATTGTGGGAGCGGGGAGCACTGAAGCTTTCTTT. Protein: CAWIVGAGSTEAFF.